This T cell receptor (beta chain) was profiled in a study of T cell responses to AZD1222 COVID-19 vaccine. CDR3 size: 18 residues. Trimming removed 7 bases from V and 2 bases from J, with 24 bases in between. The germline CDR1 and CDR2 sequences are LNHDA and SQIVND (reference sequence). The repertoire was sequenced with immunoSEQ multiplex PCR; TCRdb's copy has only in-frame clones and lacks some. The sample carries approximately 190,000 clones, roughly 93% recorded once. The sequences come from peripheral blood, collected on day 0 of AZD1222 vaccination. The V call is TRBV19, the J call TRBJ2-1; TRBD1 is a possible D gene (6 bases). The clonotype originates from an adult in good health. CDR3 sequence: CASTPIGGPGQAYNEQFF. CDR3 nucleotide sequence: TGTGCCAGTACCCCCATCGGCGGTCCGGGACAAGCCTACAATGAGCAGTTCTTC.